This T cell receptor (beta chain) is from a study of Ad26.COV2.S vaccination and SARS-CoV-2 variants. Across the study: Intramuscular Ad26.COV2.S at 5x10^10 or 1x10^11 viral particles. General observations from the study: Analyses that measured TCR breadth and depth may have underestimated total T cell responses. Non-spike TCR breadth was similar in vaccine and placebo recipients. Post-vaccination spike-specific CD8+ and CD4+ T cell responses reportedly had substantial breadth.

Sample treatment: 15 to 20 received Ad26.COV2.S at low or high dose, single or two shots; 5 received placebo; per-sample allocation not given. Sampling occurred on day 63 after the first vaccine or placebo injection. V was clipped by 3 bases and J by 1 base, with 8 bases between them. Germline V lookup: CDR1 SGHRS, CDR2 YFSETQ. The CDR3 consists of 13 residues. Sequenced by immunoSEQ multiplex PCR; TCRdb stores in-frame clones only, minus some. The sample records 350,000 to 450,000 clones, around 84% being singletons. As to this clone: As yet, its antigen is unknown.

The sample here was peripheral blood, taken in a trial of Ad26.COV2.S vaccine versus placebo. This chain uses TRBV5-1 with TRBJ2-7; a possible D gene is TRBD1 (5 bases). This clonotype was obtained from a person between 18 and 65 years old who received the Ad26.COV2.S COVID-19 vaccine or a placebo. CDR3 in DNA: TGCGCCAGCAGCTGGACAATGTCCTACGAGCAGTACTTC. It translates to CASSWTMSYEQYF.